Below are 21 T cell receptor beta chains sequenced from a single sample in a study of T-cell reconstitution after alpha-beta-depleted transplantation in children. Preparation of the TCRbeta library involved a method that used unique molecular identifiers. Each CDR3 protein is one row after TCRdb ran MiXCR on the PCR reads. The table lists approximately 350,000 distinct CDR3 sequences, over 9% of them singletons. Sequenced material: PBMCs from the stem cell graft donor, taken from the stem cell graft. These receptors were obtained from a human donor who donated a stem cell graft to a child with acute lymphoblastic leukemia.

V gene TRBV4-3 combines with J gene TRBJ1-6; TRBD1 is a possible D gene (5 bases). This CDR3 has 17 amino acids. Germline CDR1 and CDR2: LGHNA and YSLEER. V was cut by 4 bases and J by 4 bases, with 17 bases left in between. CDR3 region: CASSPSALGEYNSPLHF. CDR3 nucleotide sequence: TGCGCCAGCAGCCCCTCAGCCTTAGGGGAATATAATTCACCCCTCCACTTT.

The rearrangement uses TRBV20-1 and TRBJ2-1; D is perhaps TRBD2 (6 bases). Germline lookup yields CDR1 DFQATT and CDR2 SNEGSKA (reference sequence). V lost 0 bases to trimming and J lost 0 bases, with 21 bases between them. CDR3 size: 19 residues. CDR3 sequence reads: CSARDRQGGKASSYNEQFF. DNA of the CDR3: TGCAGTGCTAGAGACCGGCAGGGAGGAAAGGCCAGCTCCTACAATGAGCAGTTCTTC.

DNA of the CDR3: TGTGCCAGCGCTTTAGCGGGACAATACGAGCAGTACTTC. Protein: CASALAGQYEQYF. V gene TRBV7-9 combines with J gene TRBJ2-7; 8 bases are shared with TRBD2. V dropped 8 bases and J dropped 4; count of bases not matched to a gene: 7. Germline CDR1 and CDR2: SEHNR and FQNEAQ (reference sequence). This CDR3 has 13 amino acids.

V and J are TRBV12-3 or TRBV12-4 and TRBJ1-1, with D possibly matching TRBD1 (5 bases). This CDR3 spans 14 amino acids. V was trimmed by 8 bases and J by 6 bases, leaving 19 bases between them. The CDR3 DNA sequence: TGTGCCAGCCGGGGCGAATCGAGCCAGGCTGAAGCTTTCTTT. Translation: CASRGESSQAEAFF.

This clonotype was counted a few times. The chain is built from TRBV27 and TRBJ2-7; the D call may be TRBD1 or TRBD2 (5 bases each). This CDR3 comprises 18 residues. V was shortened by 6 bases and J by 1 base, with 25 bases between the two germline ends. The V gene's germline CDR1 is MNHEY and CDR2 SMNVEV (reference sequence). The CDR3 loop reads CASSRNVPPRDLSYEQYF. In DNA, the CDR3 is TGTGCCAGCAGCCGAAACGTCCCGCCGAGGGACCTTTCCTACGAGCAGTACTTC.

The J gene is TRBJ2-1, the V gene TRBV20-1, with 8 bases aligning to TRBD2. With 2 bases clipped from V and 8 bases from J, the junction kept 8 bases outside the gene matches. The CDR3 is 14 residues long. The germline CDR1 and CDR2 sequences are DFQATT and SNEGSKA (reference sequence). The CDR3 reads CSARRGLAGDEQFF. The CDR3 DNA sequence: TGCAGTGCTAGAAGGGGTCTAGCGGGCGATGAGCAGTTCTTC.

This clonotype was picked up a small number of times. This chain links TRBV7-2 with TRBJ2-7; D could derive from TRBD1 or TRBD2 (6 bases each). Germline V gives CDR1 SGHTA, CDR2 FQGNSA. The CDR3 contains 15 residues. The V and J ends lost 0 bases and 3 bases respectively, with 12 bases between them. The CDR3 nucleotides read TGTGCCAGCAGCTTAGCCCCCGGGGGCGACTACGAGCAGTACTTC. It encodes CASSLAPGGDYEQYF.

This clonotype showed up many times. The V gene is TRBV4-3, the J gene TRBJ2-3, with 9 bases aligning to TRBD1. This CDR3 comprises 15 residues. Germline CDR1 and CDR2: LGHNA and YSLEER. V dropped 3 bases and J dropped 6; count of bases not matched to a gene: 7. The CDR3 nucleotides are TGCGCCAGCAGCCAGGACAGGGGCGCGATGGATACGCAGTATTTT. This codes for CASSQDRGAMDTQYF.

This clonotype was seen at least ten times. This chain links TRBV12-3 or TRBV12-4 with TRBJ1-6; 8 positions match TRBD1. The CDR3 is 15 residues long. The V gene end was trimmed by 1 base and the J gene end by 7 bases; junction bases not matched to a gene: 3. This CDR3 reads CASSLGRGRNSPLHF. CDR3 nucleotides: TGTGCCAGCAGTTTAGGCAGGGGGCGAAATTCACCCCTCCACTTT.

Ten or more counts support this clonotype. J is TRBJ2-1 and V is TRBV5-1, with a weak D call TRBD2 (7 bases). CDR3 length: 17 amino acids. Deletions cut 4 bases from V and 0 bases from J, with 17 bases between. Germline CDR1 SGHRS, CDR2 YFSETQ. The CDR3 loop reads CASSLGWGGDSYNEQFF. The CDR3, as DNA: TGCGCCAGCAGCCTGGGCTGGGGGGGCGACTCCTACAATGAGCAGTTCTTC. Full variable domain (missing parts from reference TRBV5-1 and TRBJ2-1): KAGVTQTPRYLIKTRGQQVTLSCSPISGHRSVSWYQQTPGQGLQFLFEYFSETQRNKGNFPGRFSGRQFSNSRSEMNVSTLELGDSALYLCASSLGWGGDSYNEQFFGPGTRLTVL.

This clonotype was observed at least ten times. The chain has TRBV7-9 and TRBJ2-7, with 7 bases lining up with TRBD1. Per germline, CDR1 SEHNR and CDR2 FQNEAQ (reference sequence). Germline trimming cut 4 bases from V and 3 bases from J; bases unmatched to any gene: 9. The CDR3 runs 15 residues. This CDR3 reads CASSSSGTENYEQYF. The CDR3, as DNA: TGTGCCAGCAGCTCCTCCGGGACAGAAAACTACGAGCAGTACTTC.

The J gene is TRBJ2-2, the V gene TRBV7-8; tentatively, D is TRBD2 (6 bases). Trimming took 8 bases from V and 3 from J, leaving 13 bases between them. The CDR3 consists of 14 residues. The germline V gene encodes CDR1 SGHVS and CDR2 FQNEAQ. The CDR3 spells CASSSDTYTGELFF. The CDR3 nucleotides read TGTGCCAGCTCTAGCGACACATACACCGGGGAGCTGTTTTTT. The variable domain in full, with the rest retrieved from reference TRBV7-8 and TRBJ2-2, is GAGVSQSPRYKVAKRGQDVALRCDPISGHVSLFWYQQALGQGPEFLTYFQNEAQLDKSGLPSDRFFAERPEGSVSTLKIQRTQQEDSAVYLCASSSDTYTGELFFGEGSRLTVL.

The gene calls are TRBV6-2 or TRBV6-3 and TRBJ1-5, with 7 bases lining up with TRBD1. Germline CDR1 MNHEY, CDR2 SVGEGT. The CDR3 contains 17 residues. The V segment lost 8 bases and the J segment 0 bases; nucleotides outside the gene matches: 13. As DNA, the CDR3 is TGTGCCAGCCACCCGGTGGGCACAGGGGTTAGCAATCAGCCCCAGCATTTT. Encoded protein: CASHPVGTGVSNQPQHF.

This clonotype was found a few times. The chain uses TRBV20-1 and TRBJ2-3; TRBD2 matches 10 bases. The CDR3 consists of 17 residues. The germline V gene has CDR1 DFQATT and CDR2 SNEGSKA (reference sequence). The ends lost 2 bases at V and 2 bases at J; junction bases unmatched: 10. The CDR3 sequence is CSARPEDSGRITDTQYF. In DNA, the CDR3 is TGCAGTGCTAGACCCGAGGATAGCGGGAGGATCACAGATACGCAGTATTTT.

Ten or more counts support this clonotype. The V call is TRBV10-3, the J call TRBJ2-7; 8 bases align to TRBD1. The ends lost 8 bases at V and 2 bases at J; junction bases unmatched: 5. Germline assignment: CDR1 ENHRY and CDR2 SYGVKD. The CDR3 has 13 residues. CDR3 coding DNA: TGTGCCATCGGACAGGGCCGAACCTACGAGCAGTACTTC. It translates to CAIGQGRTYEQYF.

J is TRBJ2-1 and V is TRBV28, with unresolved D. CDR3 length: 15 residues. CDR1 MDHEN and CDR2 SYDVKM come from the germline V gene. Trimming shortened V by 5 bases and J by 4 bases, and 15 bases separated the two germline ends. CDR3 DNA: TGTGCCAGCAGTCCCGTGTTGGGCTATTACAATGAGCAGTTCTTC. It is translated as CASSPVLGYYNEQFF.

Only a few counts were recorded for this clonotype. CDR3 nucleotide sequence: TGTGCCAGCAGGAGGGGGGCAGATACGCAGTATTTT. This encodes CASRRGADTQYF. The V call is TRBV6-2 or TRBV6-3, the J call TRBJ2-3; D possibly uses TRBD1 or TRBD2 (6 bases each). Germline-derived CDR1 and CDR2 are MNHEY and SVGEGT. CDR3 size: 12 residues. V dropped 6 bases and J dropped 4 bases, with 8 bases sitting between them.

This clonotype occurred a few times. This chain joins TRBV4-3 and TRBJ2-1, with TRBD2 matching 13 bases. There are 15 residues in the CDR3. Germline V gene sequence: CDR1 LGHNA, CDR2 YSLEER. V trimming: 11 bases; J trimming: 6 bases; junction bases outside the gene matches: 10. The CDR3, as DNA: TGCGCCTGCGTATCAGGGACTAGCGGGATCAATGAGCAGTTCTTC. This encodes CACVSGTSGINEQFF.

A few counts support this clonotype. The gene calls are TRBV5-1 and TRBJ2-1; D possibly uses TRBD1 or TRBD2 (5 bases each). The V gene's germline CDR1 is SGHRS and CDR2 YFSETQ. V lost 2 bases and J lost 3, with 12 bases in between. The CDR3 extends over 15 amino acids. Here the CDR3 reads CASSFSLGVYNEQFF. DNA for the CDR3: TGCGCCAGCAGCTTTTCTCTGGGGGTCTACAATGAGCAGTTCTTC.

This rearrangement joins TRBV7-2 to TRBJ2-1, with 9 bases aligning to TRBD1. The CDR3 covers 15 residues. Germline V gene sequence: CDR1 SGHTA, CDR2 FQGNSA. The J segment lost 1 base and the V segment lost 4 bases, leaving 2 bases of the junction unmatched. The CDR3 DNA follows: TGTGCCAGCAGCTGGGGGACAGGGTCCTACAATGAGCAGTTCTTC. This gives the protein CASSWGTGSYNEQFF.

The chain links TRBV7-2 to TRBJ2-3, with 8 bases identical to TRBD1. This CDR3 has 14 amino acids. V lost 5 bases to trimming and J lost 3 bases; unmatched junction nucleotides: 4. Germline V gene sequence: CDR1 SGHTA, CDR2 FQGNSA. In nucleotides, the CDR3 is TGTGCCAGCAGCCCATGGACAGGGACAGATACGCAGTATTTT. Translation gives CASSPWTGTDTQYF.